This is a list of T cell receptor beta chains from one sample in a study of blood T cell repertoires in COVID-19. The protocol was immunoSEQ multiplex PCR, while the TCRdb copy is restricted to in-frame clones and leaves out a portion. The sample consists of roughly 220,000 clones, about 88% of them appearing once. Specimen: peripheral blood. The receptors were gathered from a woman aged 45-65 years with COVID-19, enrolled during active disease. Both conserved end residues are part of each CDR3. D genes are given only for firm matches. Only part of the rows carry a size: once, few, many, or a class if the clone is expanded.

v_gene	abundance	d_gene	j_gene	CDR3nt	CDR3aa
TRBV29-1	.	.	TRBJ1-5	TGCACCGAGCCAGTTCGAAGGACAGTCTGCCGCTTTAGCAATCAGCCCCAGCATTTT	CTEPVRRTVCRFSNQPQHF
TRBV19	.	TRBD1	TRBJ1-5	TGTGCCACCAGACAGGGGGAGGCTCAGCCCCAGCATTTT	CATRQGEAQPQHF
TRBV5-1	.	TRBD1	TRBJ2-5	TGCGCCAGCACCTCGAACCCAGGGGGTGAGACCCAGTACTTC	CASTSNPGGETQYF
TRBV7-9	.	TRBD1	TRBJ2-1	TGTGCCAGCAGCTTATGGACAGGGCGCAATGAGCAGTTCTTC	CASSLWTGRNEQFF
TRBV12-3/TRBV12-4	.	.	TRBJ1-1	TGTGCCAGCGGTAGGGGGTACACTGAAGCTTTCTTT	CASGRGYTEAFF
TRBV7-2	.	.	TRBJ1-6	TGTGCCAGCAGCTTACGGGTTTTTAATTCACCCCTCCACTTT	CASSLRVFNSPLHF
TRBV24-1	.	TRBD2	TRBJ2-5	TGTGCCACCAGTCCGGGGGGTGAGGAGACCCAGTACTTC	CATSPGGEETQYF
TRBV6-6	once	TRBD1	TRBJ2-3	TGTGCCAGCAGTTACTCCGACAGGGGCACAGATACGCAGTATTTT	CASSYSDRGTDTQYF
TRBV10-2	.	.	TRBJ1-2	TGCGCCACCAAACAGGGAAACTATGGCTACACCTTC	CATKQGNYGYTF
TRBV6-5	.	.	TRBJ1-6	TGTGCCAGCTGGATTGGACACCATAATTCACCCCTCCACTTT	CASWIGHHNSPLHF
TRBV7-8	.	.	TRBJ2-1	TGTGCCAGCAGCCCGCTCGGCGGGGAGCAGTTCTTC	CASSPLGGEQFF
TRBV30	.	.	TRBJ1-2	TGTGCCTGGAGTGTAGGCGGGGACTATGGCTACACCTTC	CAWSVGGDYGYTF
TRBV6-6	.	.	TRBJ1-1	TGTGCCAGCAGCGGGGGTCTGGGGGTGAACACTGAAGCTTTCTTT	CASSGGLGVNTEAFF
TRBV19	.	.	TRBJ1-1	TGTGCCAGTAGTTCGGGGGGGTCGAACACTGAAGCTTTCTTT	CASSSGGSNTEAFF